This TCR beta chain was retrieved from a study of blood T cells in healthy people across ages. A word on this clonotype: The antigen remains undetermined.

Study findings and constraints: When one million T cells were used, diversity estimates were thought to be underestimates.

Caucasian, healthy and from Russia, the donors were aged between roughly 6 and 95. Next came a second PCR, run for about 7 to 12 cycles, which used a sample-barcoded 5' primer along with a J-beta primer mix. Every molecule of cDNA carried a tag from a template-switch adaptor with 12 random nucleotides. TCRdb used MiXCR to reprocess the 5' RACE reads, holding one entry per CDR3 protein. This sample has some 730,000 distinct CDR3 sequences, with about a fifth found just once. The CDR3 consists of 15 residues. V shed 7 bases and J 10 bases; nucleotides not matched to a gene: 15. This TCR was sampled from a man between 65 and 80 years old in good health. The specimen sequenced was blood. The chain is built from TRBV12-3 or TRBV12-4 and TRBJ2-3; TRBD1 agrees at 9 bases. CDR3 sequence: CASNPDRGIGDAQYF. The CDR3 DNA follows: TGTGCCAGCAACCCGGACAGGGGCATCGGGGATGCGCAGTATTTT.